These 20 T cell receptor beta chains came from one sample sequenced in a study of CD8 T cells in ankylosing spondylitis. TCRdb re-analysed the 5' RACE reads in MiXCR, keeping a single row per CDR3 protein. The sample carries about 250,000 distinct CDR3 sequences, around 8% recorded once. The sequenced sample consisted of blood, either unsorted or a sorted T cell fraction (not recorded which). These TCRs come from a female donor with ankylosing spondylitis or in good health (not recorded which).

This clonotype was seen at least ten times. The chain joins TRBV29-1 to TRBJ2-1, with 8 nucleotides matching TRBD2. Looked up from germline, CDR1 is SQVTM and CDR2 is ANQGSEA. This CDR3 has 15 amino acids. The V and J ends lost 6 bases and 4 bases, in that order; junction bases with no gene match: 11. The CDR3 is CSVLLREGGYNEQFF. CDR3 coding DNA: TGCAGCGTCCTTCTACGGGAGGGAGGATACAATGAGCAGTTCTTC.

This chain connects TRBV20-1 to TRBJ2-6; unclear D gene. The ends were cut back, 6 bases at V and 0 bases at J, with 21 bases in the middle. The CDR3 totals 18 residues. Germline values: CDR1 DFQATT, CDR2 SNEGSKA (reference sequence). CDR3 coding DNA: TGCAGTGCCGAAAGTCGGGCATCTACATCCTCTGGGGCCAACGTCCTGACTTTC. Translation gives CSAESRASTSSGANVLTF.

The chain has TRBV9 and TRBJ2-5; a possible D gene is TRBD1 (5 bases). Germline CDR1 SGDLS, CDR2 YYNGEE. The CDR3 loop spans 15 amino acids. The V and J ends lost 0 bases and 5 bases respectively, with 14 bases between them. Written as DNA, the CDR3 is TGTGCCAGCAGCGTAGGGCAGGGTGGTAAGGAGACCCAGTACTTC. This translates into CASSVGQGGKETQYF.

As to this clonotype: A much more abundant neighbour one base away suggests this may be a read error. The V and J genes are TRBV24-1 and TRBJ2-5; no reliable D call. CDR1 is KGHDR and CDR2 is SFDVKD in the germline V gene. This CDR3 is built from 15 residues. Trimming left V 4 bases short and J 7 bases short, with 18 bases between. In DNA form, the CDR3 reads TGTGCCACCAGTGACAACCAAAGGACCAAAGGGACCCAGTACTTC. It is translated as CATSDNQRTKGTQYF.

This clonotype was detected ten times or more. The chain joins TRBV11-2 to TRBJ2-5, with D hard to call. The CDR3 covers 14 residues. CDR1 SGHAT and CDR2 FQNNGV come from the germline V gene. V lost 3 bases and J lost 1, with 9 bases in between. The CDR3: CASSFQAIQETQYF. The CDR3 region has the DNA TGTGCCAGCAGCTTCCAGGCGATCCAAGAGACCCAGTACTTC.

This clonotype has ten or more counts. This chain joins TRBV4-3 and TRBJ2-3; D gene ambiguous. With 2 bases removed from V and 2 bases from J, the gap between germline ends came to 11 bases. CDR3 length equals 15 residues. Germline assignment: CDR1 LGHNA and CDR2 YSLEER. The CDR3, as DNA: TGCGCCAGCAGCCAAAGTTACTTCCCCACAGATACGCAGTATTTT. This gives the protein CASSQSYFPTDTQYF.

This clonotype was seen a few times. The chain recombines TRBV7-9 with TRBJ2-6; possibly TRBD1 for D (6 bases). This CDR3 comprises 13 residues. Looked up from germline, CDR1 is SEHNR and CDR2 is FQNEAQ (reference sequence). CDR3 residues: CALQGDGANVLTF. In nucleotides, the CDR3 is TGTGCTCTACAGGGTGATGGGGCCAACGTCCTGACTTTC.

This clonotype was picked up many times. The gene calls are TRBV20-1 and TRBJ2-3; D is unresolved. Looked up from germline, CDR1 is DFQATT and CDR2 is SNEGSKA (reference sequence). V shed 0 bases and J shed 0 bases, with 16 bases lying between them. CDR3 length equals 17 residues. The CDR3 is CSARDTFSRLSTDTQYF. The CDR3 DNA sequence: TGCAGTGCTAGAGATACTTTCTCCCGTCTTAGCACAGATACGCAGTATTTT.

This clonotype was seen only a few times. This chain uses TRBV6-5 with TRBJ2-2; TRBD2 agrees at 7 bases. The CDR3 covers 15 residues. The germline V gene encodes CDR1 MNHEY and CDR2 SVGAGI. The V and J ends lost 8 bases and 6 bases, in that order; junction bases with no gene match: 12. The CDR3 DNA reads as TGTGCCAGCCGGGGAGGGCCGTCGAGATCCGGGGAGCTGTTTTTT. Translating it yields CASRGGPSRSGELFF.

Note on this clonotype: Its ends do not fully match the called genes, so a read error is possible. This chain uses TRBV3-1 with TRBJ2-7; 9 nucleotides agree with TRBD2. This CDR3 has 19 residues. Germline assignment: CDR1 LGHDT and CDR2 YNNKEL (reference sequence). CDR3 protein: CASCQDPRGRASSYYEQYF. As DNA, the CDR3 is TGTGCCAGCTGCCAAGATCCTCGCGGGAGGGCCTCCTCCTACTACGAGCAGTACTTC.

This clonotype came up a few times. This sequence joins TRBV7-9 and TRBJ1-2; D is unresolved. The CDR3 contains 13 residues. From germline, CDR1 is SEHNR and CDR2 FQNEAQ (reference sequence). V lost 3 bases and J 6 bases, leaving 11 bases between the germline ends. The CDR3 sequence: CASSLGTEHGYTF. DNA of the CDR3: TGTGCCAGCAGCTTGGGTACAGAGCATGGCTACACCTTC.

This chain links TRBV7-2 with TRBJ1-5; maybe TRBD1 (5 bases). Germline lookup yields CDR1 SGHTA and CDR2 FQGNSA. CDR3 length: 13 residues. Trimming removed 5 bases at V and 6 bases at J, with 11 bases between. The CDR3 protein is CASSPGGPQPQHF. The CDR3 DNA reads as TGTGCCAGCAGCCCGGGGGGACCTCAGCCCCAGCATTTT. Full variable domain (outside the CDR3, taken from reference TRBV7-2 and TRBJ1-5): GAGVSQSPSNKVTEKGKDVELRCDPISGHTALYWYRQSLGQGLEFLIYFQGNSAPDKSGLPSDRFSAERTGGSVSTLTIQRTQQEDSAVYLCASSPGGPQPQHFGDGTRLSIL.

This sequence joins TRBV29-1 and TRBJ2-5; no reliable D call. Germline V gene lookup returns CDR1 SQVTM and CDR2 ANQGSEA. The germline V and J ends were trimmed by 8 bases and 7 bases, with 14 bases remaining between them. CDR3 length: 11 amino acids. CDR3: CSLTSLATQYF. DNA for the CDR3: TGCAGCCTGACGAGTCTGGCGACCCAGTACTTC.

V gene TRBV4-1 combines with J gene TRBJ2-1; TRBD2 matches 8 bases. CDR1 is MGHRA, CDR2 YSYEKL, per germline. Losses at the gene ends were 4 bases for V and 4 bases for J; bases not matched to a gene: 6. There are 15 residues in the CDR3. CDR3 coding DNA: TGCGCCAGCAGCCGTCCGGGACTAGGTTACAATGAGCAGTTCTTC. Its protein is CASSRPGLGYNEQFF.

This clonotype has at least ten counts. The rearrangement uses TRBV5-1 and TRBJ1-2; a possible D gene is TRBD1 (5 bases). V was pared by 0 bases and J by 4 bases, with 10 bases between. The CDR3 runs 14 residues. The germline V gene has CDR1 SGHRS and CDR2 YFSETQ. CDR3 residues: CASSLDGAGYGYTF. The CDR3 bases are TGCGCCAGCAGCTTGGACGGGGCGGGCTATGGCTACACCTTC.

This clonotype was observed many times. DNA of the CDR3: TGTGCCAGCAGCTTAGTAGACGGACTGTACTACGAGCAGTACTTC. Amino acids: CASSLVDGLYYEQYF. The rearrangement links TRBV11-2 to TRBJ2-7, with D perhaps matching TRBD2 (5 bases). The CDR3 totals 15 residues. The V and J ends lost 1 base and 3 bases respectively, with 13 bases between them. Germline V gene lookup returns CDR1 SGHAT and CDR2 FQNNGV. The variable domain in full, with the rest retrieved from reference TRBV11-2 and TRBJ2-7, is EAGVAQSPRYKIIEKRQSVAFWCNPISGHATLYWYQQILGQGPKLLIQFQNNGVVDDSQLPKDRFSAERLKGVDSTLKIQPAKLEDSAVYLCASSLVDGLYYEQYFGPGTRLTVT.

This clonotype was detected many times. The V call is TRBV25-1, the J call TRBJ2-3, with D possibly TRBD1 on 5 matching bases. Trimming cost V 3 bases and J 0 bases, with 13 bases left between them. This CDR3 is built from 16 residues. In germline, CDR1 is MGHDK, CDR2 SYGVNS. This chain's CDR3 is CASSDVTVSSTDTQYF. Here the CDR3 DNA reads TGTGCCAGCAGTGACGTGACAGTTTCTAGCACAGATACGCAGTATTTT.

This clonotype has more than one count but fewer than ten. This sequence may be a read error, since a much larger clone differs from it by one base. The J gene is TRBJ1-1, the V gene TRBV12-3 or TRBV12-4, with D unclear. CDR3 length equals 13 residues. In nucleotides, the CDR3 is TGTGTCAGCAGTTTGGCGGGTCCCACTGAAGCTTTCTTT. It is translated as CVSSLAGPTEAFF.

This clonotype was counted ten times or more. The chain links TRBV12-3 or TRBV12-4 to TRBJ2-2; maybe TRBD2 (5 bases). V lost 2 bases and J lost 6, with 16 bases in between. The CDR3 contains 16 residues. The CDR3 protein is CASSLRPGPLAGELFF. Here the CDR3 DNA reads TGTGCCAGCAGTTTAAGGCCGGGCCCACTAGCCGGGGAGCTGTTTTTT.

This clonotype was counted between two and nine times. V and J are TRBV20-1 and TRBJ2-2; D may be TRBD2 (5 bases). Germline V gene data show CDR1 as DFQATT and CDR2 as SNEGSKA (reference sequence). This CDR3 has 14 residues. Trimming stripped 6 bases from V and 5 bases from J, with 16 bases between. The DNA of the CDR3 is TGCAGTGCCCTAGTTGGAGGTCATACCGGGGAGCTGTTTTTT. Translating gives CSALVGGHTGELFF.